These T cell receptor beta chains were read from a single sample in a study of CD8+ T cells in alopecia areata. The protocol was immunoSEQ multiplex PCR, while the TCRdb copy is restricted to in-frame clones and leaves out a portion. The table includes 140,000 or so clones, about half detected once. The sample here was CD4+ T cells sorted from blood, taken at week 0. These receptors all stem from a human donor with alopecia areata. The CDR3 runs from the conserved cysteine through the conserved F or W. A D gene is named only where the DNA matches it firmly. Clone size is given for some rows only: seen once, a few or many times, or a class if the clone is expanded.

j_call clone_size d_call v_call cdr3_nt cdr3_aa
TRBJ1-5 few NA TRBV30 TGTGCCTGGAGTACAGGGAGAGGACAGCCCCAGCATTTT CAWSTGRGQPQHF
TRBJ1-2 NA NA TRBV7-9 TGTGCCAGCAGTGTGGCAGGGGTTAACTATGGCTACACCTTC CASSVAGVNYGYTF
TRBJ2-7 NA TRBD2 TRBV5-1 TGCGCCAGCTCCCGGACTAGCGGGAGTATGGTGCAGTACTTC CASSRTSGSMVQYF
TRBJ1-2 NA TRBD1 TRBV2 TGTGCCAGCAAGATCGACAGGGAGTATTCCTATGGCTACACCTTC CASKIDREYSYGYTF
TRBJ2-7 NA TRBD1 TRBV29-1 TGCAGCGTTGGGGGGACAGGGGCCGAGCAGTACTTC CSVGGTGAEQYF
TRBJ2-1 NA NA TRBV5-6 TGTGCCAGCAGCTTGGCGGCGGTACCCTACAATGAGCAGTTCTTC CASSLAAVPYNEQFF
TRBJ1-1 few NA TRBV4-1 TGCGCCAGCAGCCCCGTTGAAATACTCACTGAAGCTTTCTTT CASSPVEILTEAFF
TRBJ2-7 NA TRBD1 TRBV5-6 TGTGCCAGCAGCCGAACAGGGGGCTCCTACGAGCAGTACTTC CASSRTGGSYEQYF
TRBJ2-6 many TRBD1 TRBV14 TGTGCCAGCAGCGGGACAGGGGCCGGGGCCAACGTCCTGACTTTC CASSGTGAGANVLTF
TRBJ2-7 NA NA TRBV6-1 TGTGCCAGCAGAGTTACAGGGAATCTAAACGAGCAGTACTTC CASRVTGNLNEQYF
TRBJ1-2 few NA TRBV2 TGTGCCACCAGCGGGGGCAGGGGAGGTGGTGGCTACACCTTC CATSGGRGGGGYTF
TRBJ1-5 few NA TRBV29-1 TGCAGCGTTGTGCAGGGCCCCAATCAGCCCCAGCATTTT CSVVQGPNQPQHF
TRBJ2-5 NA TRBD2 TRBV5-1 TGCGCCAGCAGCGTGTTAGCGGGACGGAACCAAGAGACCCAGTACTTC CASSVLAGRNQETQYF
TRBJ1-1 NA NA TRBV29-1 TGCAGCGTTGAAACAGACATGAACACTGAAGCTTTCTTT CSVETDMNTEAFF
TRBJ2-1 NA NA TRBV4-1 TGCGCCAGCAGCCAAAGCACCTGGCCTGAGCAGTTCTTC CASSQSTWPEQFF
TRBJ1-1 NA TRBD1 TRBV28 TGTGCCAGCAGTTTATTAGGACAGGGTCCGGCTGAAGCTTTCTTT CASSLLGQGPAEAFF
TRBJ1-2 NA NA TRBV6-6 TGTGCCAGCAATCCACCGCCGGTCGAAAACTATGGCTACACCTTC CASNPPPVENYGYTF
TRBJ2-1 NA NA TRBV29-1 TGCAGCGTTGAAGCAGGGCGGGTCGGCGATGAGCAGTTCTTC CSVEAGRVGDEQFF